The entry that follows covers one TCR beta chain sequence. A read error may produce the germline difference seen at one junction end. Germline-derived CDR1 and CDR2 are MNHNS and SASEGT. CDR3 length: 15 residues. The data derive from a study of T-cell reconstitution after alpha-beta-depleted transplantation in children. Molecular barcoding with unique molecular identifiers was used for the TCRbeta library. Via MiXCR, TCRdb re-called the PCR reads, giving one row per CDR3 protein. The table shows 250,000 to 350,000 distinct CDR3 sequences, with approximately 23% occurring only once. This receptor was obtained from a male patient between 10 and 17 years old who had a stem cell transplant for acute lymphoblastic leukemia, so the T cells may come from the graft donor. V is TRBV6-1 and J is TRBJ2-1; 7 positions agree with TRBD2. The source was PBMCs, mostly from graft donor cells, collected 180 days after TCRalphabeta/CD19-depleted stem cell transplant. Here the CDR3 DNA reads TGTGCCAGCAAACCTAGCGGAGCCCCCTACAATGAGCAGCTCTTC. As protein: CASKPSGAPYNEQLF.